These 31 T cell receptor beta chains were sequenced from one sample in a study of T cell responses to AZD1222 COVID-19 vaccine. Here immunoSEQ multiplex PCR was the method, and the copy in TCRdb shows in-frame clones only, minus some. Of 130,000 to 150,000 clones in the sample, 88% were seen once. The specimen comprised peripheral blood, sampled 28 days after the second dose of the MenACWY control vaccine. These receptors were collected from an adult who received the MenACWY meningococcal vaccine as a control.

V usage is TRBV11-3 and J usage is TRBJ1-6; possibly TRBD1 for D (6 bases). V lost 4 bases and J 7 bases, leaving 11 bases between the germline ends. Germline-derived CDR1 and CDR2 are SGHNT and YENEEA. This CDR3 has 14 residues. The CDR3, as DNA: TGTGCCAGCAGCTCACAGGGTGGCAATTCACCCCTCCACTTT. Protein: CASSSQGGNSPLHF.

The rearrangement links TRBV7-9 to TRBJ2-1, with TRBD1 as a possible D gene (6 bases). The V gene lost 5 bases and the J gene lost 7 bases, with 21 bases spanning the gap. The CDR3 loop spans 16 amino acids. CDR1 SEHNR and CDR2 FQNEAQ come from the germline V gene (reference sequence). The DNA for the CDR3 is TGTGCCAGCAGCCTGACAGGTCCCTTAAACCCGAATGAGCAGTTCTTC. It codes for CASSLTGPLNPNEQFF.

The chain has TRBV7-2 and TRBJ2-7, with 7 bases fitting TRBD1. Per the germline V gene, CDR1 is SGHTA and CDR2 is FQGNSA. This CDR3 contains 14 residues. J lost 4 bases, V lost 2 bases, and 5 bases had no gene match. CDR3 residues: CASSLRQGSYEQYF. The CDR3 region has the DNA TGTGCCAGCAGCTTACGACAGGGATCTTACGAGCAGTACTTC.

The chain links TRBV2 to TRBJ1-5; D not resolved. CDR1 is SNHLY and CDR2 is FYNNEI in the germline V gene. V was trimmed by 5 bases and J by 4 bases, leaving 9 bases between them. The CDR3 contains 13 residues. CDR3: CASSLGDNQPQHF. The CDR3 bases are TGTGCCAGCAGTCTCGGGGATAATCAGCCCCAGCATTTT. Together with reference TRBV2 and TRBJ1-5, the CDR3 gives the full variable domain: EPEVTQTPSHQVTQMGQEVILRCVPISNHLYFYWYRQILGQKVEFLVSFYNNEISEKSEIFDDQFSVERPDGSNFTLKIRSTKLEDSAMYFCASSLGDNQPQHFGDGTRLSIL.

This CDR3 is CATRSDSGNEQFF. The CDR3 coding sequence is TGTGCCACCCGATCTGATTCTGGCAATGAGCAGTTCTTC. The V gene is TRBV24-1, the J gene TRBJ2-1; D not certain. CDR3 length: 13 amino acids. V shed 9 bases and J shed 6 bases, with 14 bases lying between them. The germline V gene encodes CDR1 KGHDR and CDR2 SFDVKD.

Only one count was recorded for this clone. The rearrangement joins TRBV2 to TRBJ2-3, with D uncertain. Looked up from germline, CDR1 is SNHLY and CDR2 is FYNNEI. The CDR3 length is 14 residues. V was cut by 6 bases and J by 3 bases, with 13 bases left in between. The CDR3 here is CASSRTPGTDTQYF. The CDR3 DNA sequence: TGTGCCAGCAGCAGAACCCCCGGGACAGATACGCAGTATTTT.

As concerns this clone: Other DNA sequences from this sample encode an identical CDR3 as well. This sequence joins TRBV19 and TRBJ2-2; 10 bases match TRBD1. J lost 2 bases, V lost 7 bases, and 4 bases had no gene match. Per germline, CDR1 LNHDA and CDR2 SQIVND (reference sequence). This CDR3 is built from 15 residues. CDR3 DNA: TGTGCCAGTATCCGGACAGGGGGTAACACCGGGGAGCTGTTTTTT. This gives the protein CASIRTGGNTGELFF.

Here the CDR3 reads CASSPREGNTIYF. Here the CDR3 DNA reads TGTGCCAGCAGTCCCCGGGAGGGAAACACCATATATTTT. J is TRBJ1-3 and V is TRBV27; D uncertain. The CDR3 has 13 amino acids. Germline assignment: CDR1 MNHEY and CDR2 SMNVEV (reference sequence). With 5 bases removed from V and 4 bases from J, the gap between germline ends came to 9 bases.

The rearrangement joins TRBV7-3 to TRBJ2-7; D is ambiguous. The CDR3 spans 9 residues. The V gene lost 4 bases and the J gene lost 5 bases, with 0 bases spanning the gap. Germline V lookup: CDR1 SGHTA, CDR2 FQGTGA. CDR3 nucleotides: TGTGCCAGCAGCTACGAGCAGTACTTC. Protein sequence: CASSYEQYF.

The genes are TRBV11-3 and TRBJ2-7; D remains unclear. V shed 5 bases and J shed 0 bases, with 5 bases lying between them. Germline values: CDR1 SGHNT, CDR2 YENEEA. The CDR3 runs 12 residues. CDR3 residues: CASSLDSYEQYF. CDR3 DNA: TGTGCCAGCAGCCTCGACTCCTACGAGCAGTACTTC.

This chain uses TRBV29-1 with TRBJ1-4; D unresolved. The germline V and J ends were trimmed by 1 base and 4 bases, with 10 bases remaining between them. The CDR3 consists of 14 residues. Germline lookup yields CDR1 SQVTM and CDR2 ANQGSEA. CDR3 DNA sequence: TGCAGCGTTGAAGGGGATCCGCTTAATGAAAAACTGTTTTTT. Its protein product is CSVEGDPLNEKLFF.

This chain links TRBV10-3 with TRBJ1-2; possible D gene TRBD1, 5 bases. Germline V gene lookup returns CDR1 ENHRY and CDR2 SYGVKD. The CDR3 is made up of 16 amino acids. V shed 8 bases and J shed 3 bases, with 22 bases lying between them. The CDR3 sequence is CAIPTSGQGGDYGYTF. The CDR3 bases are TGTGCCATCCCCACCTCGGGGCAGGGCGGCGACTATGGCTACACCTTC.

V is TRBV6-5 and J is TRBJ2-1; TRBD2 might be the D (6 bases). Looked up from germline, CDR1 is MNHEY and CDR2 is SVGAGI. V lost 7 bases, J lost 7 bases, and 14 bases lay in between. The CDR3 has 13 residues. This CDR3 is CASNGVAANEQFF. The CDR3 DNA is TGTGCCAGCAATGGTGTAGCGGCGAATGAGCAGTTCTTC.

The genes are TRBV5-1 and TRBJ2-3; D gene unclear. Looked up from germline, CDR1 is SGHRS and CDR2 is YFSETQ. V lost 0 bases, J lost 0 bases, and 2 bases lay in between. The CDR3 has 13 amino acids. The CDR3 DNA reads TGCGCCAGCAGCTTGGAGAGCACAGATACGCAGTATTTT. As protein: CASSLESTDTQYF.

DNA for the CDR3: TGTGCCAGCAGCTTATCCTCGGGGGGAGGCAATCAGCCCCAGCATTTT. Translated, it gives CASSLSSGGGNQPQHF. The rearrangement links TRBV7-2 to TRBJ1-5; D is possibly TRBD1 (5 bases). The V gene's germline CDR1 is SGHTA and CDR2 FQGNSA. V was clipped by 2 bases and J by 2 bases, with 13 bases between them. This CDR3 is built from 16 residues.

The chain combines TRBV11-2 with TRBJ2-7, with TRBD1 matching 9 bases. The CDR3 contains 13 residues. The V and J ends lost 6 bases and 6 bases, in that order; junction bases with no gene match: 6. Germline V CDR1 and CDR2: SGHAT, FQNNGV. CDR3 nucleotide sequence: TGTGCCAGCAGAAATACAGGGGGCGGCGAGCAGTACTTC. It is translated as CASRNTGGGEQYF.

The V call is TRBV2, the J call TRBJ1-5; D perhaps matches TRBD1 (5 bases). Germline lookup yields CDR1 SNHLY and CDR2 FYNNEI. Trimming cost V 7 bases and J 4 bases, with 17 bases left between them. The CDR3 extends over 15 amino acids. CDR3 protein: CASTPGQVKNQPQHF. CDR3 nucleotide sequence: TGTGCCAGCACCCCGGGGCAGGTAAAAAATCAGCCCCAGCATTTT.

The gene calls are TRBV2 and TRBJ1-1; D gene ambiguous. The CDR3 loop spans 14 amino acids. Germline V gene data show CDR1 as SNHLY and CDR2 as FYNNEI. V was clipped by 0 bases and J by 6 bases, with 11 bases between them. The CDR3 sequence is CASSEAPAGSEAFF. DNA of the CDR3: TGTGCCAGCAGTGAAGCGCCGGCAGGCTCTGAAGCTTTCTTT.

V usage is TRBV7-2 and J usage is TRBJ1-2, with 9 bases that match TRBD1. Trimming cost V 5 bases and J 8 bases; bases outside gene matches: 12. CDR3 length: 15 residues. From germline, CDR1 is SGHTA and CDR2 FQGNSA. DNA for the CDR3: TGTGCCAGCAGCCTGGGACAGGGCCCAACCGGGGGCTACACCTTC. Protein sequence: CASSLGQGPTGGYTF.

The V gene is TRBV13, the J gene TRBJ1-4; 8 bases align to TRBD1. With V trimmed by 5 bases and J by 2 bases, 4 bases remained unmatched. The CDR3 has 15 residues. Germline CDR1 PRHDT, CDR2 FYEKMQ (reference sequence). CDR3 DNA sequence: TGTGCCAGCAGCCCCTGGACAGGGACTAATGAAAAACTGTTTTTT. This codes for CASSPWTGTNEKLFF.

The CDR3: CASSSRGNEQFF. The CDR3 nucleotides read TGTGCCAGCAGCTCTCGGGGGAATGAGCAGTTCTTC. This sequence joins TRBV5-4 and TRBJ2-1, with D tentatively TRBD2 (6 bases). The CDR3 loop spans 12 amino acids. The germline V gene encodes CDR1 SGHNT and CDR2 YYREEE (reference sequence). V shed 3 bases and J shed 7 bases, with 8 bases lying between them.

The V and J genes are TRBV18 and TRBJ1-1; the D is unclear. Deletions cut 1 base from V and 1 base from J, with 13 bases between. The germline gives CDR1 KGHSH, CDR2 LQKENI. CDR3 length: 16 amino acids. The DNA for the CDR3 is TGTGCCAGCTCACCACTGGCAGGACTCGAGAACACTGAAGCTTTCTTT. This translates into CASSPLAGLENTEAFF.

The rearrangement uses TRBV19 and TRBJ1-1, with D possibly being TRBD1 (5 bases). The CDR3 has 15 residues. The V gene's germline CDR1 is LNHDA and CDR2 SQIVND (reference sequence). V dropped 2 bases and J dropped 4 bases, with 14 bases sitting between them. CDR3 residues: CASSILGQRITEAFF. The CDR3 nucleotides read TGTGCCAGTAGTATATTGGGGCAGAGGATCACTGAAGCTTTCTTT.

This chain links TRBV3-1 (or the pseudogene TRBV3-2) with TRBJ1-3; D perhaps matches TRBD1 (6 bases). With 3 bases removed from V and 0 bases from J, the gap between germline ends came to 12 bases. CDR1 is LGHDT and CDR2 is YNNKEL in the germline V gene (reference sequence). The CDR3 has 16 amino acids. CDR3 sequence (DNA): TGTGCCAGCAGCCAGAGTGGACAGAACTCTGGAAACACCATATATTTT. This encodes CASSQSGQNSGNTIYF.

The chain is built from TRBV6-5 and TRBJ1-5, with 7 bases that match TRBD1. The CDR3 is made up of 15 amino acids. Germline V CDR1 and CDR2: MNHEY, SVGAGI. With V trimmed by 5 bases and J by 3 bases, 7 bases remained unmatched. The CDR3 reads CASSIRTGYNQPQHF. DNA of the CDR3: TGTGCCAGCAGTATTAGGACAGGATACAATCAGCCCCAGCATTTT.

The J gene is TRBJ2-6, the V gene TRBV9; the D is unclear. The CDR3 has 14 residues. V shed 2 bases and J shed 2 bases, with 5 bases lying between them. In germline, CDR1 is SGDLS, CDR2 YYNGEE. CDR3 bases: TGTGCCAGCAGCGTTCCAGCTGGGGCCAACGTCCTGACTTTC. Encoded protein: CASSVPAGANVLTF.

The chain recombines TRBV7-9 with TRBJ1-2; 9 bases align to TRBD1. CDR3 length equals 14 residues. The V segment lost 1 base and the J segment 4 bases; nucleotides outside the gene matches: 1. Germline values: CDR1 SEHNR, CDR2 FQNEAQ (reference sequence). The CDR3 reads CASSLGDRVYGYTF. CDR3 sequence (DNA): TGTGCCAGCAGCTTAGGGGACAGGGTCTATGGCTACACCTTC.

This chain links TRBV27 with TRBJ1-1; 7 nucleotides align to TRBD1. The CDR3 spans 13 residues. CDR1 is MNHEY and CDR2 is SMNVEV in the germline V gene (reference sequence). Losses at the gene ends were 7 bases for V and 2 bases for J; bases not matched to a gene: 4. The CDR3 bases are TGTGCCAGCAAAGGGGGCTCTAACACTGAAGCTTTCTTT. It codes for CASKGGSNTEAFF.

The chain uses TRBV29-1 and TRBJ1-1; D is undetermined. The CDR3 is made up of 11 amino acids. Germline V lookup: CDR1 SQVTM, CDR2 ANQGSEA. Trimming cost V 3 bases and J 10 bases, with 12 bases left between them. In nucleotides, the CDR3 is TGCAGCGTTGATACCTCTTTAGGAGCTTTCTTT. Translating it yields CSVDTSLGAFF.

The count of this clone is one. This chain uses TRBV5-1 with TRBJ2-3; D gene uncertain. Germline CDR1 and CDR2: SGHRS and YFSETQ. The CDR3 contains 13 residues. V lost 0 bases and J lost 1, with 3 bases in between. The DNA for the CDR3 is TGCGCCAGCAGCTTGGGGGGCACAGATACGCAGTATTTT. Its translation: CASSLGGTDTQYF.

The chain combines TRBV6-5 with TRBJ1-1; the D is unclear. Germline CDR1 reads MNHEY; CDR2 reads SVGAGI. The CDR3 is 14 residues long. Trimming stripped 1 base from V and 7 bases from J, with 13 bases between. The CDR3 DNA reads TGTGCCAGCAGTTACTTCGTTGGCAGGAGTGAAGCTTTCTTT. Translated, it gives CASSYFVGRSEAFF.